The rows below give T cell receptor beta chains drawn from one sample of a study of cytomegalovirus exposure and HLA in healthy donors. Some clones are missing from TCRdb's copy, which holds only in-frame ones; the method was immunoSEQ multiplex PCR. The sample has about 130,000 clones, approximately 80% seen once. Sequencing was performed on PBMCs. Receptor source: a woman in her forties in good health and CMV-seropositive. The CDR3 runs from the conserved cysteine through the conserved F or W. D genes are given only for firm matches. Some rows mark clone size as missing; the rest say once, few, many or name a class of expanded clone.

-	TRBV19	-	TRBJ1-4	TGTGCCAGTAGTCCAGGGACAAACGCTAATGAAAAACTGTTTTTT	CASSPGTNANEKLFF
-	TRBV28	-	TRBJ1-5	TGTGCCAGCAGTTTCATGCAGGGGTATAGCAATCAGCCCCAGCATTTT	CASSFMQGYSNQPQHF
-	TRBV6-1	TRBD2	TRBJ2-1	TGTGCCAGCAGTGAAGCCTCTAGCGGTTACTACAATGAGCAGTTCTTC	CASSEASSGYYNEQFF
-	TRBV28	-	TRBJ1-3	TGTGCCAGCAGTCCCCTGACAGACTCTGGAAACACCATATATTTT	CASSPLTDSGNTIYF
once	TRBV13	-	TRBJ2-1	TGTGCCAGCAGCACCTTGACTTCCCGCTACAATGAGCAGTTCTTC	CASSTLTSRYNEQFF
-	TRBV18	-	TRBJ2-5	TGTGCCAGCTCACCTGGAGCACAAGAGACCCAGTACTTC	CASSPGAQETQYF
-	TRBV5-1	-	TRBJ2-6	TGCGCCAGCAGCCCATCTACAGGCTTCGGTGGGGCCAACGTCCTGACTTTC	CASSPSTGFGGANVLTF
-	TRBV5-1	TRBD1	TRBJ2-7	TGCGCCAGCAGACGGGACAGACCCTACGAGCAGTACTTC	CASRRDRPYEQYF
-	TRBV19	-	TRBJ1-1	TGTGCCAGTAGTTACAACATGAACACTGAAGCTTTCTTT	CASSYNMNTEAFF
once	TRBV29-1	-	TRBJ1-4	TGCAGCGTTGAGGGCAGTCCTAATGAAAAACTGTTTTTT	CSVEGSPNEKLFF
few	TRBV7-8	-	TRBJ2-1	TGTGCCAGCAGCTTACGCGGGGCAACCTACAATGAGCAGTTCTTC	CASSLRGATYNEQFF
-	TRBV5-4	-	TRBJ1-3	TGTGCCAGCAGCTTGGAACAGACCCCTGGAAACACCATATATTTT	CASSLEQTPGNTIYF
-	TRBV9	TRBD1	TRBJ2-1	TGTGCCAGCAGCGTAGGGGACAGGGTTAATGAGCAGTTCTTC	CASSVGDRVNEQFF
-	TRBV5-1	TRBD2	TRBJ2-1	TGCGCCAGCAGCTTGTCTAGCGGGATAGGTGAGCAGTTCTTC	CASSLSSGIGEQFF
-	TRBV28	TRBD1	TRBJ2-7	TGTGCCAGCAGTTCCGGACAGGGACTCTCCTACGAGCAGTACTTC	CASSSGQGLSYEQYF
-	TRBV29-1	TRBD2	TRBJ2-7	TGCAGCGTTGAGGGAGCGGGAGGCTCCTACGAGCAGTACTTC	CSVEGAGGSYEQYF
-	TRBV19	TRBD1	TRBJ1-2	TGTGCCAGTAGTATTACCAGGGGGAGTGACTATGGCTACACCTTC	CASSITRGSDYGYTF
-	TRBV4-1	TRBD2	TRBJ2-7	TGCGCCAGCAGCCAGCCGGGACTAGGAAACTACGAGCAGTACTTC	CASSQPGLGNYEQYF
few	TRBV2	TRBD1	TRBJ2-1	TGTGCCAGCATGGAGGACAGGGAGAATGAGCAGTTCTTC	CASMEDRENEQFF
few	TRBV29-1	TRBD2	TRBJ2-1	TGCAGCGTTTTTGAGGACGGGACTAGCGGGAGCCATGAGCAGTTCTTC	CSVFEDGTSGSHEQFF
-	TRBV7-9	-	TRBJ2-5	TGTGCCAGCAGCCCTACGGGGAAGTACCAAGAGACCCAGTACTTC	CASSPTGKYQETQYF
-	TRBV7-3	TRBD2	TRBJ2-1	TGTGCCAGCAGCTTAACGGCACCTGGGACTAGCGGGAGTTACAATGAGCAGTTCTTC	CASSLTAPGTSGSYNEQFF
-	TRBV7-3	TRBD2	TRBJ2-3	TGTGCCAGCAGCTTATGGCTAGCGGGAGGGCCGGCAGATACGCAGTATTTT	CASSLWLAGGPADTQYF
-	TRBV2	TRBD1	TRBJ1-2	TGTGCCAGCAGTGATGGCCTCGGGACAGATGGCTACACCTTC	CASSDGLGTDGYTF
once	TRBV9	-	TRBJ2-1	TGTGCCAGCCGAACGAAAGCGGGTTATGGGAATGAGCAGTTCTTC	CASRTKAGYGNEQFF
-	TRBV7-9	-	TRBJ1-2	TGTGCCAGCAGCTTTGGCTCGGGACACACGTACTATGGCTACACCTTC	CASSFGSGHTYYGYTF
-	TRBV28	-	TRBJ2-2	TGTGCCAGCAGTTTATTTACAGGGTTGAACACCGGGGAGCTGTTTTTT	CASSLFTGLNTGELFF
-	TRBV6-6	-	TRBJ1-5	TGTGCCAGCAGTTCAGGACGGGGGAAGCAGCCCCAGCATTTT	CASSSGRGKQPQHF
-	TRBV6-6	-	TRBJ1-1	TGTGCCAGCAGTTACTCGAGGGCTGAAGCTTTCTTT	CASSYSRAEAFF
-	TRBV28	TRBD1	TRBJ1-2	TGTGCCAGCATCCTCAGGGGGCAGAGCGCTGGCTACACCTTC	CASILRGQSAGYTF
-	TRBV28	-	TRBJ1-2	TGTGCCAGCAGTTTATTCCGACTGGTCTATGGCTACACCTTC	CASSLFRLVYGYTF
-	TRBV6-1	TRBD2	TRBJ2-7	TGTGCCAGCAGTGAAGGGCGGGGGACCTCCTACGAGCAGTACTTC	CASSEGRGTSYEQYF
-	TRBV5-8	TRBD1	TRBJ1-4	TGTGCCAGCAGCTCCGGGACAGGGTTAACTAATGAAAAACTGTTTTTT	CASSSGTGLTNEKLFF
-	TRBV7-9	-	TRBJ1-3	TGTGCCAGCAGCTTAGCGGGGGGGAGAGGAAACACCATATATTTT	CASSLAGGRGNTIYF
-	TRBV2	TRBD2	TRBJ2-7	TGTGCCAGCAGTCCCCGGGGTAGCGGGACCGTTTACGAGCAGTACTTC	CASSPRGSGTVYEQYF
-	TRBV4-2	-	TRBJ2-6	TGTGCCAGCAGCCAAGGCGGATCTGGGGCCAACGTCCTGACTTTC	CASSQGGSGANVLTF
-	TRBV30	TRBD1	TRBJ2-5	TGTGCCTGGAGTCCGGACAGGGTAGGGGAGACCCAGTACTTC	CAWSPDRVGETQYF
-	TRBV5-1	-	TRBJ2-5	TGCGCCAGCAGCGTACATGTGGAAGAGACCCAGTACTTC	CASSVHVEETQYF
-	TRBV6-1	-	TRBJ1-4	TGTGCCAGCAGTGAAGCTTGGGCAGGGCAGGGAAAACTGTTTTTT	CASSEAWAGQGKLFF